Shown below are 13 T cell receptor beta chains from a single sample sequenced in a study of T-cell reconstitution after alpha-beta-depleted transplantation in children (dated by TCRdb to about 2016). The sample's treatment or condition label, in plain terms: allogeneic hematopoietic cell transplantation with graft depleted of TCRalphabeta T cells and CD19 B cells. The library was prepared using PCR. TCRdb records Illumina HiSeq 2500 as the sequencer. TCR libraries were prepared with molecular barcoding, using unique molecular identifiers to normalize TCRbeta repertoire quantification. TCRdb reran the public reads through fastp at Q25 and MiXCR, keeping productive beta chains. Every entry covers one CDR3 protein and lists the most common genes and DNA from its rows. The sample records around 190,000 distinct CDR3 sequences, around 7% of which are singletons. The ten largest make up 5.5% to 6.5% of the sample.

Sequencing was performed on PBMCs, taken before TCRalphabeta/CD19-depleted stem cell transplant. These receptors were collected from a boy aged 2 to 10 with acute lymphoblastic leukemia, due to receive a stem cell transplant.

This clonotype was detected a few times. The V and J genes are TRBV28 and TRBJ1-1; D is ambiguous. From germline, CDR1 is MDHEN and CDR2 SYDVKM. V was pared by 5 bases and J by 3 bases, with 19 bases between. The CDR3 runs 16 residues. The CDR3 here is CASSHDPASGHTEAFF. CDR3 sequence (DNA): TGTGCCAGCAGTCATGACCCCGCAAGCGGTCACACTGAAGCTTTCTTT.

Ten or more counts support this clonotype. This sequence joins TRBV5-1 and TRBJ1-1; 9 nucleotides agree with TRBD1. Germline loops: CDR1 SGHRS, CDR2 YFSETQ. The CDR3 contains 17 residues. V lost 4 bases to trimming and J lost 3 bases; unmatched junction nucleotides: 13. The CDR3: CASSPLDRDRADTEAFF. DNA of the CDR3: TGCGCCAGCAGCCCATTAGACCGGGACAGGGCGGACACTGAAGCTTTCTTT.

To note about this clonotype: A read error may account for a junction end that differs from germline. This sequence joins TRBV7-7 and TRBJ2-2; possible D gene TRBD2, 5 bases. Germline CDR1 is SSHAT and CDR2 is FNYEAQ (reference sequence). The CDR3 extends over 16 amino acids. The CDR3 DNA sequence: TGTGCTAGCAGCCCAAACGGAGGAACGAACACCGGGGAGCTGTTTTTT. Translation gives CASSPNGGTNTGELFF.

This clonotype was found a few times. The V call is TRBV2, the J call TRBJ2-7, with TRBD1 identical over 7 bases. Germline V CDR1 and CDR2: SNHLY, FYNNEI. Trimming at V came to 7 bases and at J to 3 bases, leaving 6 bases not matched to a gene. The CDR3 is made up of 13 amino acids. The chain's CDR3 is CASKDRVDYEQYF. The CDR3 coding sequence is TGTGCCAGCAAAGACAGGGTGGACTACGAGCAGTACTTC.

Ten or more counts support this clonotype. This chain links TRBV10-3 with TRBJ2-1; the D gene could be TRBD1 or TRBD2 (5 bases each). This CDR3 region has 17 residues. The ends were cut back, 6 bases at V and 8 bases at J, with 26 bases in the middle. Germline CDR1 is ENHRY and CDR2 is SYGVKD. This CDR3 is CAIRVPLGTLGGDEQFF. The DNA of the CDR3 is TGTGCCATCAGAGTTCCACTCGGGACGTTAGGCGGCGATGAGCAGTTCTTC.

This clonotype has at least ten counts. The chain employs TRBV3-1 and TRBJ1-5; no reliable D call. This CDR3 has 14 amino acids. The V end lost 4 bases, the J end lost 2 bases, and 9 bases lay between the germline ends. From germline, CDR1 is LGHDT and CDR2 YNNKEL (reference sequence). CDR3 coding DNA: TGTGCCAGCAGCCCGACTACGGGCAATCAGCCCCAGCATTTT. This translates into CASSPTTGNQPQHF.

This clonotype was seen a handful of times. CDR3 in DNA: TGTGCCAGCAGCCAAGTTTCGGCAGCCGAGCAGTTCTTC. This translates into CASSQVSAAEQFF. The rearrangement links TRBV4-2 to TRBJ2-1; no reliable D call. The V end lost 1 base, the J end lost 10 bases, and 11 bases lay between the germline ends. The CDR3 runs to 13 residues. Per germline, CDR1 LGHNA and CDR2 YNFKEQ.

This clonotype appeared many times. The rearrangement joins TRBV6-1 to TRBJ1-5, with TRBD1 identical over 8 bases. The ends lost 5 bases at V and 5 bases at J; junction bases unmatched: 5. The CDR3 length is 14 residues. Germline V lookup: CDR1 MNHNS, CDR2 SASEGT. The CDR3 DNA sequence: TGTGCCAGCAGTAGTGGACAGGGATATCAGCCCCAGCATTTT. It yields the protein CASSSGQGYQPQHF.

About this clonotype: A much bigger clone sits one base away, suggesting this may be a read error. V and J are TRBV13 and TRBJ1-2; possibly TRBD1 for D (6 bases). CDR1 is PRHDT and CDR2 is FYEKMQ in the germline V gene (reference sequence). CDR3 length: 18 residues. As DNA, the CDR3 is TGTGCCTGCAGCTCAAGTTCGCGCGCGAACAGGGTTAACTATGGCTACACCTTC. Its translation: CACSSSSRANRVNYGYTF.

At least ten counts were recorded for this clonotype. The V gene is TRBV28, the J gene TRBJ2-7; 9 nucleotides line up with TRBD2. Losses at the gene ends were 8 bases for V and 2 bases for J; bases not matched to a gene: 13. CDR3 size: 16 residues. Germline CDR1 MDHEN, CDR2 SYDVKM. The CDR3 here is CASRTGGASGTYEQYF. The CDR3 DNA follows: TGTGCCAGCCGAACGGGGGGGGCTAGCGGGACCTACGAGCAGTACTTC. Using reference TRBV28 and TRBJ2-7 for the parts outside the CDR3, the full variable domain is DVKVTQSSRYLVKRTGEKVFLECVQDMDHENMFWYRQDPGLGLRLIYFSYDVKMKEKGDIPEGYSVSREKKERFSLILESASTNQTSMYLCASRTGGASGTYEQYFGPGTRLTVT.

The chain is built from TRBV3-1 and TRBJ2-7, with D perhaps matching TRBD2 (5 bases). Germline lookup yields CDR1 LGHDT and CDR2 YNNKEL (reference sequence). Deletions cut 1 base from V and 3 bases from J, with 10 bases between. The CDR3 covers 14 residues. CDR3 in amino acids: CASSQGGVGYEQYF. CDR3 nucleotide sequence: TGTGCCAGCAGCCAAGGGGGAGTTGGCTACGAGCAGTACTTC.

This clonotype has more than one count but fewer than ten. V is TRBV10-2 and J is TRBJ2-7, with 9 bases matching TRBD2. The CDR3 runs to 15 residues. The V and J ends lost 4 bases and 3 bases, in that order; junction bases with no gene match: 7. Germline values: CDR1 WSHSY, CDR2 SAAADI. The CDR3 coding sequence is TGCGCCAGCAGTGGGAGCGGGAGGTTCTACTACGAGCAGTACTTC. Translation: CASSGSGRFYYEQYF.

A few counts support this clonotype. The chain combines TRBV28 with TRBJ1-5, with a possible D match to TRBD1 (5 bases). V was shortened by 7 bases and J by 0 bases, with 13 bases between the two germline ends. Per germline, CDR1 MDHEN and CDR2 SYDVKM. This CDR3 comprises 15 residues. The CDR3 nucleotides read TGTGCCAGCACGTGGGACGCCCGTAGCAATCAGCCCCAGCATTTT. Its translation: CASTWDARSNQPQHF.